The T cell receptor (beta chain) under discussion was sequenced for a study of T cell repertoires in cytomegalovirus infection (dated by TCRdb to about 2019). Describing the broader study: Alongside well-studied HLA-B-restricted epitopes, the peptide stimulations were aimed at recently identified HLA-C-restricted CMV epitopes, whose presentation resists viral immunomodulation. The HLA type of each donor mattered for the analysis, because public TCR beta signatures pointed to carriage of CMV infection along with the matching HLA type.

About this clonotype: Its antigen is not yet known. Base qualities are missing; no much larger clone stands one base away.

Instrument used: Illumina HiSeq 1500. TCRdb handled the public reads itself, with Q25 trimming in fastp and clone calling in MiXCR, and kept productive beta chains. Records with the same CDR3 protein are collapsed into one entry carrying the most frequent genes and DNA. Here the sample has roughly 350,000 distinct CDR3 sequences; about 35% occur a single time. Roughly 12% of the sample belongs to the ten largest clones. Per the publication, the treatment or condition label means: in vitro stimulation with specific CMV peptide epitopes to enrich CMV-specific T cells. Here is what the overall study found, with its caveats: In both this cohort and an independent approximately 400-donor cohort, the cumulative frequency of public TCR beta family members distinguished carriers of CMV infection plus the relevant HLA type. In the ex vivo response, HLA-C-restricted CMV-specific TCR beta clonotypes were dominant, and in two of eight donors the single most frequent clonotype came from this HLA-C-restricted group.

Spanning cysteine to phenylalanine, the CDR3 consists of 15 amino acids. Kept here is only the CDR3 DNA, which spans 45 bases and is read in frame from base 1. V sheds 3 bases and J sheds 4 bases, leaving 14 bases between their ends. Sequences were derived from cultured PBMCs, sampled from culture after CMV antigen stimulation. The chain links TRBV12-3 or TRBV12-4 with TRBJ2-3, with the D call perhaps TRBD1 or TRBD2, as 6 bases match in each case. The receptor's source is a human donor in good health (CMV status not recorded). Some clones in this sample may be carry-over from other donors' samples. The nucleotides are TGTGCCAGCAGTTTTAAGGCGGAGGGGGCAGATACGCAGTATTTT. It translates to CASSFKAEGADTQYF.